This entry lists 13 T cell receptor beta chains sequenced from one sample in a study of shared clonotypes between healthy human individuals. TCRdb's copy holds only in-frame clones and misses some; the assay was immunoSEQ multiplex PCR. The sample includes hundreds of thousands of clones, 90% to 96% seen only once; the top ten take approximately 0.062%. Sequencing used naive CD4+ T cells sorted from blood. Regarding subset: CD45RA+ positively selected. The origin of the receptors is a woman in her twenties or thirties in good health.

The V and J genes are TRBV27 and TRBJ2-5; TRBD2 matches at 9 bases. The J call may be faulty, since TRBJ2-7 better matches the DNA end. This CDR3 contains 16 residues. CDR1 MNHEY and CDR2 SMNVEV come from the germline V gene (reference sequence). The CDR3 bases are TGTGCCAGCAGTCATAGCGGGAGAAGACGAGGGTACGAGCAGTACTTC. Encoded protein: CASSHSGRRRGYEQYF.

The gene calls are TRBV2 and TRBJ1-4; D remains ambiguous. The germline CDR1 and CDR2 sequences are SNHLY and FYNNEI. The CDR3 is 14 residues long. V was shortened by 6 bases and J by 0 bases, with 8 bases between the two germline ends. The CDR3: CASSREATNEKLFF. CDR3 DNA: TGTGCCAGCAGCCGGGAGGCAACTAATGAAAAACTGTTTTTT.

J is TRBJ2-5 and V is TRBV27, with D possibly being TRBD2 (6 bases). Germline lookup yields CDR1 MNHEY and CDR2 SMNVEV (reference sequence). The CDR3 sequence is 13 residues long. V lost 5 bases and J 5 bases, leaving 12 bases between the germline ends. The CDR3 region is CASSPLARETQYF. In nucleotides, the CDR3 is TGTGCCAGCAGTCCGCTAGCGCGGGAGACCCAGTACTTC.

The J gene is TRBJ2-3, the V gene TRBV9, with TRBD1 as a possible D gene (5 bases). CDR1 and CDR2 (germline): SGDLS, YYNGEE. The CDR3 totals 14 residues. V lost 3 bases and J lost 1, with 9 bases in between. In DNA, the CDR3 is TGTGCCAGCAGCGACGACAGCGGCACAGATACGCAGTATTTT. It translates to CASSDDSGTDTQYF.

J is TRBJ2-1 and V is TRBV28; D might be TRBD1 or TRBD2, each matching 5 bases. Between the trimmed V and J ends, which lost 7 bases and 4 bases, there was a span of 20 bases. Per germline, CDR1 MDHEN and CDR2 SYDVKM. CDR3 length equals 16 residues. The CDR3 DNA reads TGTGCCAGCAATCCTTACCGGGACGGTGAATACAATGAGCAGTTCTTC. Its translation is CASNPYRDGEYNEQFF.

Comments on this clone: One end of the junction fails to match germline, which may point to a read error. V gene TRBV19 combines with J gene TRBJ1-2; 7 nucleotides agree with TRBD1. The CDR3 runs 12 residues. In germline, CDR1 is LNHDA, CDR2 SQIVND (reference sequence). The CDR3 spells CASSIAPGQFSF. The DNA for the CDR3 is TGTGCCAGTAGTATAGCCCCGGGACAGTTTTCCTTC.

CDR3 residues: CASRAGQFSNQPQHF. The CDR3 DNA follows: TGTGCCAGCAGAGCCGGACAGTTTAGCAATCAGCCCCAGCATTTT. The chain carries TRBV2 and TRBJ1-5; D possibly corresponds to TRBD1 (6 bases). Germline CDR1 and CDR2: SNHLY and FYNNEI. V was shortened by 6 bases and J by 0 bases, with 12 bases between the two germline ends. The CDR3 runs 15 residues.

The CDR3 DNA is TGTGCCAGCAGTCCAGACGGTCTGGGAGGCTACACCTTC. As protein: CASSPDGLGGYTF. The genes are TRBV27 and TRBJ1-2; no firm D call. CDR3 length equals 13 residues. With 5 bases removed from V and 8 bases from J, the gap between germline ends came to 15 bases. Per germline, CDR1 MNHEY and CDR2 SMNVEV (reference sequence).

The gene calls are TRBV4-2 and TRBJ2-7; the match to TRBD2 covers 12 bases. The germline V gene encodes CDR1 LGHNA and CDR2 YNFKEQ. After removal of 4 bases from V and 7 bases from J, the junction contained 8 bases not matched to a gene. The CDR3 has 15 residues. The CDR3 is CASSPMTSGSYEQYF. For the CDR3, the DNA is TGTGCCAGCAGCCCAATGACTAGCGGGAGTTATGAGCAGTACTTC.

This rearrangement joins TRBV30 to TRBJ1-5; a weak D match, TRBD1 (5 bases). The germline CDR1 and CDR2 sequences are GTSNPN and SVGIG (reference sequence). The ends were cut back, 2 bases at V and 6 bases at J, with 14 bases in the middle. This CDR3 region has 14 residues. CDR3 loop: CAWSSGTRSQPQHF. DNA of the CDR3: TGTGCCTGGAGTTCCGGGACCAGGTCTCAGCCCCAGCATTTT.

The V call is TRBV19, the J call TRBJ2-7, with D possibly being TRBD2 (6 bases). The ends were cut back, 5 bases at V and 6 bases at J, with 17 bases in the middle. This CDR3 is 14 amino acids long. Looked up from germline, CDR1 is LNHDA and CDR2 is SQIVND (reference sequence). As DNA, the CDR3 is TGTGCCAGTAGTGCCTGGGAGGCCCCCCGCGAGCAGTACTTC. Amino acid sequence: CASSAWEAPREQYF.

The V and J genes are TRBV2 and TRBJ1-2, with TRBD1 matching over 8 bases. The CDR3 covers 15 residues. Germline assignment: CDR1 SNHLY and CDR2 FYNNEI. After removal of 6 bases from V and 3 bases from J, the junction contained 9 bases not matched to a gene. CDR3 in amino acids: CASRGNRGEHYGYTF. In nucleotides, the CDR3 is TGTGCCAGCAGGGGAAACAGGGGGGAACACTATGGCTACACCTTC.

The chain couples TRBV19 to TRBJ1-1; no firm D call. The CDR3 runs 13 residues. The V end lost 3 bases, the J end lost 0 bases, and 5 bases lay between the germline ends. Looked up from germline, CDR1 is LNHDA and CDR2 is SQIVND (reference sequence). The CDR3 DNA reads TGTGCCAGTAGTATTGGGGTGAACACTGAAGCTTTCTTT. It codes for CASSIGVNTEAFF.